This is a list of T cell receptor beta chains from one sample in a study of blood T cell repertoires in COVID-19. TCRdb's copy holds only in-frame clones and misses some; the assay was immunoSEQ multiplex PCR. This sample carries approximately 290,000 clones, 70% to 90% of them seen once, and the ten largest clones take 4% to 4.5%. Sequenced: PBMCs or T cells enriched from blood (not recorded which). Receptors were obtained from a woman aged 30 to 39 who had recovered from COVID-19. The CDR3 runs from the conserved cysteine through the conserved F or W. A D gene is named only where the DNA matches it firmly. Where a row states a size, it is once, few, many or the class of an expanded clone; other rows omit it.

NA TRBJ1-1 TRBV4-1 NA CASSQFPRVMNTEAFF TGCGCCAGCAGCCAATTTCCGAGAGTCATGAACACTGAAGCTTTCTTT
NA TRBJ1-6 TRBV4-2 NA CASSQEGTGDSPLHF TGTGCCAGCAGCCAAGAAGGAACGGGGGATTCACCCCTCCACTTT
NA TRBJ2-3 TRBV5-1 NA CASSLGQNTDTQYF TGCGCCAGCAGCCTCGGACAGAACACAGATACGCAGTATTTT
NA TRBJ1-1 TRBV2 NA CASRDTSNTEAFF TGTGCCAGCAGGGACACATCGAACACTGAAGCTTTCTTT
NA TRBJ1-5 TRBV19 few CASTRSTGMGVPQHF TGTGCCAGTACCCGCTCGACAGGAATGGGTGTGCCCCAGCATTTT
NA TRBJ1-5 TRBV28 once CASSLRVSNQPQHF TGTGCCAGCAGCTTACGGGTGAGCAATCAGCCCCAGCATTTT
NA TRBJ1-5 TRBV28 NA CAISNRDGNQPQHF TGTGCCATCTCGAACAGGGACGGCAATCAGCCCCAGCATTTT
TRBD2 TRBJ2-7 TRBV9 NA CASTPGSRERSYEQYF TGTGCCAGCACCCCGGGGTCGCGGGAGCGCTCCTACGAGCAGTACTTC
TRBD1 TRBJ1-2 TRBV27 few CASSLSIGDRGTPGNGYTF TGTGCCAGCAGTCTTTCCATTGGGGACAGGGGAACCCCAGGGAATGGCTACACCTTC
NA TRBJ2-2 TRBV6-1 NA CASSEGTDYTGELFF TGTGCCAGCAGTGAAGGGACAGATTACACCGGGGAGCTGTTTTTT
TRBD1 TRBJ2-5 TRBV7-9 few CASSPHWWGQQGETQYF TGTGCCAGCAGCCCGCATTGGTGGGGCCAACAGGGGGAGACCCAGTACTTC
TRBD2 TRBJ2-7 TRBV5-4 NA CASSLTVAGRGEQYF TGTGCCAGCAGCTTGACGGTAGCGGGACGGGGGGAGCAGTACTTC
NA TRBJ2-7 TRBV11-2 NA CASSLVVYEQYF TGTGCCAGCAGCTTAGTTGTATACGAGCAGTACTTC
NA TRBJ1-4 TRBV24-1 once CATSDSTNEKLFF TGTGCCACCAGTGACTCAACTAATGAAAAACTGTTTTTT
NA TRBJ2-5 TRBV2 NA CASSDVGSLQETQYF TGTGCCAGCAGTGACGTCGGGAGCCTCCAAGAGACCCAGTACTTC
TRBD2 TRBJ2-1 TRBV7-7 NA CASSPRTSSSYNEQFF TGTGCCAGCAGCCCGAGGACTAGCAGCTCCTACAATGAGCAGTTCTTC
TRBD1 TRBJ2-3 TRBV7-9 NA CASRATGFGMYTDTQYF TGTGCCAGCAGAGCGACAGGGTTCGGGATGTACACAGATACGCAGTATTTT
TRBD2 TRBJ2-3 TRBV5-1 NA CASSLGLAGYTDTQYF TGCGCCAGCAGCTTGGGACTAGCGGGGTACACAGATACGCAGTATTTT
TRBD1 TRBJ1-6 TRBV4-1 NA CASSFRTGNNSPLHF TGCGCCAGCAGCTTTCGGACAGGGAATAATTCACCCCTCCACTTT
NA TRBJ2-3 TRBV9 once CASSVTRRDTQYF TGTGCCAGCAGCGTGACGAGGAGGGATACGCAGTATTTT
TRBD1 TRBJ2-1 TRBV6-5 NA CASRGQGQFF TGTGCCAGCAGAGGACAGGGGCAGTTCTTC
NA TRBJ2-5 TRBV5-6 NA CASSFGTGGGTQYF TGTGCCAGCAGCTTCGGGACAGGCGGGGGGACCCAGTACTTC
TRBD1 TRBJ2-5 TRBV6-5 NA CASNHRGFQETQYF TGTGCCAGCAACCACAGGGGATTCCAAGAGACCCAGTACTTC
TRBD2 TRBJ2-1 TRBV5-1 many CASSLLPGLAGGSSYNEQFF TGCGCCAGCAGCTTACTACCGGGACTAGCGGGGGGCAGCTCCTACAATGAGCAGTTCTTC
TRBD2 TRBJ2-2 TRBV7-8 NA CASSSLAGRVAGELFF TGTGCCAGCAGCTCCCTAGCGGGAAGGGTGGCCGGGGAGCTGTTTTTT
NA TRBJ2-7 TRBV30 NA CAWSPTRVYEQYF TGTGCCTGGAGTCCGACGCGGGTCTACGAGCAGTACTTC
NA TRBJ2-5 TRBV10-1 few CASKGRETQYF TGCGCCAGCAAAGGGAGAGAGACCCAGTACTTC